Here is one T cell receptor beta chain with its context. Its antigen is still unknown. These data come from a study of T cells expressing NK-cell markers. Study details: The study drew TCR beta repertoires from sorted CD3+CD56+NKG2C+, CD3+CD56+NKG2C- and CD3+CD56-NKG2C+ T cells.

Reanalyzing the 5' RACE reads, TCRdb keeps one entry per CDR3 protein, without DNA. The table lists fewer than 400,000 distinct CDR3 sequences. CDR3 length: 15 residues. Per germline, CDR1 SNHLY and CDR2 FYNNEI. Study outcomes and limitations: In about 6 donors, dominant NKG2C+ clonotypes were roughly 1.0-7.0% of CD8+ T cells.

The receptor comes from a man aged 18 to 70 in good health. V and J are TRBV2 and TRBJ1-3. Source material: blood T cells: a sorted CD56 or NKG2C T cell subset, CD4+ or CD8+ T cells, or bulk PBMC T cells (not recorded which). CDR3 sequence: CASKIGQSSGNTIYF.